This TCR beta chain was documented in a study of blood T cell repertoires in COVID-19 (dated by TCRdb to 2018 to 2020). With respect to the entire study: The collaborator samples originated in the United States, Italy and Spain and spanned the acute and convalescent phases of COVID-19. The repertoires were made available in a free public database intended to serve as a resource for research on the immune response to SARS-CoV-2. Nearly every sample came with metadata listing a de-identified subject ID, COVID-19 status, age in years and sex. The prospective study material was composed of cDNA or gDNA derived from T cells, B-cell-depleted T cells, or PBMCs. The samples were drawn from the first 160 participants of the ongoing ImmuneRACE study and from 950 to 1,500 subjects provided by 6 global collaborators. HLA class I and class II types, where available, came from metadata supplied by the sample provider rather than from assay-based typing. The dataset comprised deeply sampled blood TCRbeta repertoires from subjects exposed to, actively infected with, or recovered from COVID-19.

The paper's findings and limits, for the study overall: Clinical and demographic metadata were provided uncurated, with the amount varying by source and participant.

A remark on this clone: No antigen is known for it. No clone much larger than this one lies a single base away; base qualities are absent.

CDR1 and CDR2, looked up from the germline V gene (reference sequence), are LGHDT and YNNKEL. From V the trimming removes 3 bases and from J it removes 4 bases, while the gene matches leave 7 bases of the junction unaccounted for. The cysteine opens and the phenylalanine closes a CDR3 of 16 amino acids. Of all the DNA, just the CDR3 is kept, 48 bases in frame from base 1. Whole blood was collected in K2EDTA tubes by collaborating institutions according to the institutions' own protocols. For TCRbeta analysis, collaborators shipped samples as frozen whole blood, isolated PBMCs, or DNA extracted from either of those sample types. TCRbeta CDR3 regions were amplified from genomic DNA using the immunoSEQ Assay, a bias-controlled multiplex PCR. As for how the authors treated the data: The number of nucleated cells in each sample was estimated by amplification of reference gene primers within the assay. To quantify the absolute abundance of each unique TCRbeta CDR3 rearrangement, sequence reads were collapsed and filtered. For each sample, productive Simpson clonality was calculated as the square root of Simpson's diversity index over productive rearrangements. The table was pulled from immuneACCESS by TCRdb, which kept in-frame rearrangements only. Such tables lose some clones; where checked, under half of the loss comes from unresolved V genes, and the rest has no known cause. V and J calls and clone size are as listed in that table; D and trimming were resolved from the DNA. Present in this sample are about 150,000 clones, approximately 91% of which were seen just once. 2.3% of the sample belongs to the ten largest clones.

Material for sequencing was peripheral blood. This clonotype originated in a human donor in a cohort sampled during active COVID-19. The chain is assembled from TRBV3-1 (or the pseudogene TRBV3-2) and TRBJ1-1; the junction holds 11 bases that match TRBD1. The CDR3 region: CASSHGQGAPGTEAFF. The DNA sequence is given as TGTGCCAGCAGCCACGGACAGGGGGCGCCGGGCACTGAAGCTTTCTTT.